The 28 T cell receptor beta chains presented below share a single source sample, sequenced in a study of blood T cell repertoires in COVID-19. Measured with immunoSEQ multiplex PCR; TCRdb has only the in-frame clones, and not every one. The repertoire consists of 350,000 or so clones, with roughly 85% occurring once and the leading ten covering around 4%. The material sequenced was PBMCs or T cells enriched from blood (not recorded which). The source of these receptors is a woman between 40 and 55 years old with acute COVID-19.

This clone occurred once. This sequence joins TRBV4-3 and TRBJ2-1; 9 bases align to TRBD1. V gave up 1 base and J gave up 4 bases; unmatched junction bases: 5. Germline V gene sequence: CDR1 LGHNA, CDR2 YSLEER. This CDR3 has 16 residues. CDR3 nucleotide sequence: TGCGCCAGCAGCCAAGGAATAGGACAGGGGTACAATGAGCAGTTCTTC. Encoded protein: CASSQGIGQGYNEQFF.

The CDR3 is CASTDRGYGYTF. CDR3 DNA: TGTGCCAGCACCGACAGGGGCTATGGCTACACCTTC. The gene calls are TRBV28 and TRBJ1-2; TRBD1 matches 8 bases. Trimming cost V 7 bases and J 4 bases; bases outside gene matches: 2. The CDR3 runs to 12 residues. From germline, CDR1 is MDHEN and CDR2 SYDVKM.

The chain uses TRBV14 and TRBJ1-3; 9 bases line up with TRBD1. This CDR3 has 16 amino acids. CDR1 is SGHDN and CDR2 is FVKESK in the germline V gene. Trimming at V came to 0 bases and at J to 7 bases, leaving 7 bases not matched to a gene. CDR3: CASSQDLTGGPNTIYF. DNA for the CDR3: TGTGCCAGCAGCCAAGATCTAACAGGGGGCCCGAACACCATATATTTT. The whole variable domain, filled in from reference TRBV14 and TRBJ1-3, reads EAGVTQFPSHSVIEKGQTVTLRCDPISGHDNLYWYRRVMGKEIKFLLHFVKESKQDESGMPNNRFLAERTGGTYSTLKVQPAELEDSGVYFCASSQDLTGGPNTIYFGEGSWLTVV.

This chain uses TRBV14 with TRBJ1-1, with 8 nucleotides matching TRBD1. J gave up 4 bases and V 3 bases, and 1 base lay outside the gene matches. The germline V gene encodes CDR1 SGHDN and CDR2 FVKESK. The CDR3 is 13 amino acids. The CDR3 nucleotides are TGTGCCAGCAGCCAGGACAGGGTCACTGAAGCTTTCTTT. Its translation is CASSQDRVTEAFF.

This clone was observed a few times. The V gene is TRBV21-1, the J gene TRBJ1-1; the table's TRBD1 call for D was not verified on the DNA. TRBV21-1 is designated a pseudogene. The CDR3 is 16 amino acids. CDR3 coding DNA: TGTGCCATCATCCCCGGATGTCCAGGCCCGAACACTGAAGCTTTCTTT. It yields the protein CAIIPGCPGPNTEAFF.

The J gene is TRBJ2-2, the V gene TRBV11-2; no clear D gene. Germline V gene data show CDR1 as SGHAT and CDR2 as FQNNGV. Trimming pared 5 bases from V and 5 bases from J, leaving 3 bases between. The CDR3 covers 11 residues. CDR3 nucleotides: TGTGCCAGCAGCACAACCGGGGAGCTGTTTTTT. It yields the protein CASSTTGELFF.

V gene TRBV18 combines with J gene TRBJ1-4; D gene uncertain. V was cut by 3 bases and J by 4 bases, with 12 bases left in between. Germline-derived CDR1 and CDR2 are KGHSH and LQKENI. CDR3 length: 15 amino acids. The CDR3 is CASSPSSVINEKLFF. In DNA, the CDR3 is TGTGCCAGCTCACCCTCGTCAGTAATTAATGAAAAACTGTTTTTT. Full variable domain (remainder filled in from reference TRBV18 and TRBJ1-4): NAGVMQNPRHLVRRRGQEARLRCSPMKGHSHVYWYRQLPEEGLKFMVYLQKENIIDESGMPKERFSAEFPKEGPSILRIQQVVRGDSAAYFCASSPSSVINEKLFFGSGTQLSVL.

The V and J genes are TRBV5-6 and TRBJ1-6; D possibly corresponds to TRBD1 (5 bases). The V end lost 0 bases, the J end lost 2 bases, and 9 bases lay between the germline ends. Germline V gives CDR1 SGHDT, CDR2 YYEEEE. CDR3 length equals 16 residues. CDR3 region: CASSLGRQTYNSPLHF. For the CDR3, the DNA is TGTGCCAGCAGCTTGGGACGACAGACCTATAATTCACCCCTCCACTTT.

CDR3 sequence reads: CASRSASGGATDTQYF. The DNA for the CDR3 is TGTGCCAGCAGATCAGCCAGCGGGGGGGCCACAGATACGCAGTATTTT. This chain connects TRBV7-2 to TRBJ2-3; 10 positions match TRBD2. CDR3 length: 16 residues. J lost 2 bases, V lost 6 bases, and 8 bases had no gene match. Germline CDR1 SGHTA, CDR2 FQGNSA.

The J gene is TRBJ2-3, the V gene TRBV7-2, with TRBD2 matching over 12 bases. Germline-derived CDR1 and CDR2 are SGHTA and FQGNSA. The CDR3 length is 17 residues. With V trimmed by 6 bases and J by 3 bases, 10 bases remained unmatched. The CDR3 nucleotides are TGTGCCAGCAGATCTGGACTAGCGGGGCGGGAAACAGATACGCAGTATTTT. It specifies CASRSGLAGRETDTQYF. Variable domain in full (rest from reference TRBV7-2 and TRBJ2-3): GAGVSQSPSNKVTEKGKDVELRCDPISGHTALYWYRQSLGQGLEFLIYFQGNSAPDKSGLPSDRFSAERTGGSVSTLTIQRTQQEDSAVYLCASRSGLAGRETDTQYFGPGTRLTVL.

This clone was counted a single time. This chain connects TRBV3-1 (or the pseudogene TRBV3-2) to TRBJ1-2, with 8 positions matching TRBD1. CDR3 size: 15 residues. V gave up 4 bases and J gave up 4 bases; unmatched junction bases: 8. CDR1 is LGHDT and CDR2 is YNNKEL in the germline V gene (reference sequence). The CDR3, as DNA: TGTGCCAGCAGCCCCGACACAGGGGGTAGCTATGGCTACACCTTC. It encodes CASSPDTGGSYGYTF.

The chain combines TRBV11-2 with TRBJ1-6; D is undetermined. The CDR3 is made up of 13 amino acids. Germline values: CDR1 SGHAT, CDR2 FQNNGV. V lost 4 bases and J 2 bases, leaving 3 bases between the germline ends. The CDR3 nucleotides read TGTGCCAGCAGCTCAACCTATAATTCACCCCTCCACTTT. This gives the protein CASSSTYNSPLHF.

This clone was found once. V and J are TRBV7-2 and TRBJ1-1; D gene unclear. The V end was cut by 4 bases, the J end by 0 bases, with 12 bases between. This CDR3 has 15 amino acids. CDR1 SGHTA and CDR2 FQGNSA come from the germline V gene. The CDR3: CASSSLSSLNTEAFF. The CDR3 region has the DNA TGTGCCAGCAGCTCACTTAGCTCCTTGAACACTGAAGCTTTCTTT.

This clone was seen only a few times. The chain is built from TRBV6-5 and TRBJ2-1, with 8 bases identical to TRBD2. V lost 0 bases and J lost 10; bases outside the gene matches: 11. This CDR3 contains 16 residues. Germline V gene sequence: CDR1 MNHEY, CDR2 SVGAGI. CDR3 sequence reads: CASSYSRRTSSGEQFF. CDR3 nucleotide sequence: TGTGCCAGCAGTTACTCTCGGAGGACTAGCAGCGGAGAGCAGTTCTTC.

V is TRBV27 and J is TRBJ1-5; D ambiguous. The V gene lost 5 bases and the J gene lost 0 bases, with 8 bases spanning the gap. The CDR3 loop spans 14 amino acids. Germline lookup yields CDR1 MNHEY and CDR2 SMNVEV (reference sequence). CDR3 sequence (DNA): TGTGCCAGCAGTAGGGAGTTTAGCAATCAGCCCCAGCATTTT. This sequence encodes CASSREFSNQPQHF.

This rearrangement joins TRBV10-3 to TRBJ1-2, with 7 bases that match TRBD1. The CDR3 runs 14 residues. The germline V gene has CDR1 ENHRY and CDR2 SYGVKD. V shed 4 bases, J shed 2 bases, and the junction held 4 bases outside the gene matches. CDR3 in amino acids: CAISGQGANYGYTF. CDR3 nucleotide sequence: TGTGCCATCAGTGGACAGGGCGCCAACTATGGCTACACCTTC.

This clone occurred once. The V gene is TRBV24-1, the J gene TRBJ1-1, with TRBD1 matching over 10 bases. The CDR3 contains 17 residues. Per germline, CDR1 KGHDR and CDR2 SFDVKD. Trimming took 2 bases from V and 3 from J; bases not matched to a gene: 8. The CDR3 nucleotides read TGTGCCACCAGTGATTCCTATTCGACAGGGGGCGACACTGAAGCTTTCTTT. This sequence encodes CATSDSYSTGGDTEAFF.

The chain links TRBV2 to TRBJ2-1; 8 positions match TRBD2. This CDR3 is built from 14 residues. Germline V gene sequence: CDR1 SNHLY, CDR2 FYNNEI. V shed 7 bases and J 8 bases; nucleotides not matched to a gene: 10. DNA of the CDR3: TGTGCCAGCAATAAAGGACTAGCCCTCTATGAGCAGTTCTTC. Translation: CASNKGLALYEQFF.

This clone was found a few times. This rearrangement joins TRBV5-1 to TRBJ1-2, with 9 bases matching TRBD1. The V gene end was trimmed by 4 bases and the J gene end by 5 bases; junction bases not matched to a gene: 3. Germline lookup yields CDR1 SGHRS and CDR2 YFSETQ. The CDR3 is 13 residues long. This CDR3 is CASSPTGGYGYTF. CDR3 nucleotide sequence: TGCGCCAGCAGCCCGACAGGGGGGTATGGCTACACCTTC. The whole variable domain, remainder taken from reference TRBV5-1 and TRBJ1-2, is KAGVTQTPRYLIKTRGQQVTLSCSPISGHRSVSWYQQTPGQGLQFLFEYFSETQRNKGNFPGRFSGRQFSNSRSEMNVSTLELGDSALYLCASSPTGGYGYTFGSGTRLTVV.

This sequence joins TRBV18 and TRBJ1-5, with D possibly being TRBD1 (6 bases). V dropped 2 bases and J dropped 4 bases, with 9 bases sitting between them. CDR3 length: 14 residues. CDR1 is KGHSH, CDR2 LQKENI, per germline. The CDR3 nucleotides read TGTGCCAGCTCACCAAACAGGGCTAATCAGCCCCAGCATTTT. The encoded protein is CASSPNRANQPQHF.

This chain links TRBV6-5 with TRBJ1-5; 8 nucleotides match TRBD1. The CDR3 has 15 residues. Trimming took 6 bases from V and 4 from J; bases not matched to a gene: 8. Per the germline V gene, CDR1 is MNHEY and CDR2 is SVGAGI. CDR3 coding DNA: TGTGCCAGCAGGATTGGGACAGGCTGGAATCAGCCCCAGCATTTT. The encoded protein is CASRIGTGWNQPQHF.

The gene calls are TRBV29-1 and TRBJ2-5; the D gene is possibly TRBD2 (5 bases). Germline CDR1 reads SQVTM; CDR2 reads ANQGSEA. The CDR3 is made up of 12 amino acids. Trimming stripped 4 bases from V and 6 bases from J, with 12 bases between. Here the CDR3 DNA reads TGCAGCGTTGGGGAGAGTGGAAAGACCCAGTACTTC. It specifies CSVGESGKTQYF.

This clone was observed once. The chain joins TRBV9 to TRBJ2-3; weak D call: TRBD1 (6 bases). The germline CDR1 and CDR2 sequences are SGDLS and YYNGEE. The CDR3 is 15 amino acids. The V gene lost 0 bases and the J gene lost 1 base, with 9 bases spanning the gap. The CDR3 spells CASSVVPGGTDTQYF. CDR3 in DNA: TGTGCCAGCAGCGTAGTTCCAGGGGGCACAGATACGCAGTATTTT.

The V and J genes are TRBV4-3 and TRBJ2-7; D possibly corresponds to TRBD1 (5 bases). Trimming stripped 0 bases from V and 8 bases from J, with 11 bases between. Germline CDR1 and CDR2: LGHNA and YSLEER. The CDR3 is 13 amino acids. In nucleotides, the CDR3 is TGCGCCAGCAGCCAAGATCGACAGACCAAGCAGTACTTC. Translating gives CASSQDRQTKQYF.

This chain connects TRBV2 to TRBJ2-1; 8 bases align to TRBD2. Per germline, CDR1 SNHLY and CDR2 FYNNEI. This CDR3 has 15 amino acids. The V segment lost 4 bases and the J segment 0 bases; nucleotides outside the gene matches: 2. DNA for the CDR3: TGTGCCAGCAGTGCGGGAGGGGGCTCCTACAATGAGCAGTTCTTC. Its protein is CASSAGGGSYNEQFF.

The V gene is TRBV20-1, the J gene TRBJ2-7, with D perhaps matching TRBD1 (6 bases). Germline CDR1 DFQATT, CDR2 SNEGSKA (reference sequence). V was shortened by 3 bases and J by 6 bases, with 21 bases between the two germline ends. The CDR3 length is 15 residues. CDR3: CSASRKTGASPEQYF. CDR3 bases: TGCAGTGCTAGTAGGAAGACAGGCGCAAGTCCCGAGCAGTACTTC.

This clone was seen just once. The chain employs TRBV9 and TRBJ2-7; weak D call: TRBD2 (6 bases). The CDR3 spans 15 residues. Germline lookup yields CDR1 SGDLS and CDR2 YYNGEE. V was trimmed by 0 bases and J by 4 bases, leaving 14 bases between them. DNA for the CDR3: TGTGCCAGCAGCGTAGATCCAGGGACTCCTTACGAGCAGTACTTC. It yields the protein CASSVDPGTPYEQYF.

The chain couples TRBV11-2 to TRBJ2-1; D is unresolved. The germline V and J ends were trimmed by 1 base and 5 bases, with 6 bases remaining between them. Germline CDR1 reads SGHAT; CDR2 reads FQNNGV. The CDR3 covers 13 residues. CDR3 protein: CASSLGGDNEQFF. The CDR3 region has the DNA TGTGCCAGCAGCTTAGGAGGTGACAATGAGCAGTTCTTC.